This TCR beta chain derives from a study of post-analysis software for immune sequencing data. Study at large: Recorded disease courses covered relapsing-remitting, secondary progressive and progressive-relapsing multiple sclerosis. Some patients had no subtype annotation.

Study conclusions and caveats: TRBV5-6, TRBV5-1 and TRBV20-1 were among five TRBV segments more frequent in patients than controls.

Unique molecular identifiers featured in each of the TCR beta cDNA libraries. Roughly 500,000 cDNA molecules were obtained from roughly 1 to 10 million T cells. TCRdb re-analysed the PCR reads in MiXCR, keeping a single row per CDR3 protein. The sample consists of 350,000 to 450,000 distinct CDR3 sequences, 30% to 45% of them appearing once. The CDR3 is made up of 17 amino acids. Deletions cut 5 bases from V and 0 bases from J, with 19 bases between. CDR1 and CDR2 (germline): SGHAT, FQDESV (reference sequence). This clonotype has just a few counts. The antigen is unknown. The genes are TRBV11-1 and TRBJ2-5; D is unclear. This TCR was recovered from a girl between 5 and 17 years old with multiple sclerosis. Input material: blood. CDR3 loop: CASSPRLEPSNQETQYF. In DNA, the CDR3 is TGTGCCAGCAGCCCACGCCTGGAGCCTTCCAACCAAGAGACCCAGTACTTC. Full variable domain (remainder filled in from reference TRBV11-1 and TRBJ2-5): EAEVAQSPRYKITEKSQAVAFWCDPISGHATLYWYRQILGQGPELLVQFQDESVVDDSQLPKDRFSAERLKGVDSTLKIQPAELGDSAMYLCASSPRLEPSNQETQYFGPGTRLLVL.